This TCR beta chain appears in the sequencing data of a study of blood T cell repertoires in COVID-19. The overall study: Samples taken during acute and convalescent COVID-19 were collected in the United States, Italy and Spain. T cells, B-cell-depleted T cells, or PBMCs provided the cDNA or gDNA that served as material.

Data came from immunoSEQ multiplex PCR; TCRdb stores just in-frame clones and leaves some out. The sample consists of about 97,000 clones, about 87% of them appearing once. The specimen sequenced was peripheral blood. The TCR comes from a woman aged 30 to 39 with acute or convalescent COVID-19.

Written as DNA, the CDR3 is TGTGCAAGCTTAGGTGGAGGGGGCGGAAATCAGCCCCAGCATTTT. It translates to CASLGGGGGNQPQHF. This chain links TRBV28 with TRBJ1-5; 7 bases agree with TRBD1. CDR3 length: 15 residues. The V gene's germline CDR1 is MDHEN and CDR2 SYDVKM.